These 9 T cell receptor beta chains share one sample of origin, sequenced in a study of T cell responses to AZD1222 COVID-19 vaccine. Generated by immunoSEQ multiplex PCR, the TCRdb table keeps only in-frame clones and is missing some. The data hold approximately 85,000 clones, with approximately 87% observed a single time. The sequencing used peripheral blood, collected on day 0 of AZD1222 vaccination. These receptors originate from an adult in good health.

The count of this clone is one. The chain carries TRBV6-2 or TRBV6-3 and TRBJ1-2; D not resolved. Germline CDR1 MNHEY, CDR2 SVGEGT. V lost 7 bases and J 4 bases, leaving 13 bases between the germline ends. This CDR3 is 13 amino acids long. This chain's CDR3 is CASTPRPAYGYTF. For the CDR3, the DNA is TGTGCCAGCACCCCTCGGCCAGCCTATGGCTACACCTTC.

The J gene is TRBJ1-6, the V gene TRBV7-9, with D unresolved. The germline V and J ends were trimmed by 5 bases and 7 bases, with 12 bases remaining between them. Germline V gene sequence: CDR1 SEHNR, CDR2 FQNEAQ (reference sequence). CDR3 length equals 14 residues. CDR3 region: CASSPLPGNSPLHF. In DNA form, the CDR3 reads TGTGCCAGCAGCCCCCTTCCGGGGAATTCACCCCTCCACTTT.

V and J are TRBV5-1 and TRBJ1-1, with D unresolved. Germline CDR1 SGHRS, CDR2 YFSETQ. Between the trimmed V and J ends, which lost 3 bases and 1 base, there was a span of 10 bases. The CDR3 contains 14 residues. The CDR3 reads CASSYGRSNTEAFF. CDR3 bases: TGCGCCAGCAGCTATGGACGATCGAACACTGAAGCTTTCTTT. The full variable domain, with the rest looked up from reference TRBV5-1 and TRBJ1-1, is KAGVTQTPRYLIKTRGQQVTLSCSPISGHRSVSWYQQTPGQGLQFLFEYFSETQRNKGNFPGRFSGRQFSNSRSEMNVSTLELGDSALYLCASSYGRSNTEAFFGQGTRLTVV.

The table lists this clone with a count of one. The chain employs TRBV28 and TRBJ1-4; weak D call: TRBD1 (5 bases). Trimming cost V 10 bases and J 5 bases, with 23 bases left between them. This CDR3 region has 16 residues. Germline CDR1 and CDR2: MDHEN and SYDVKM. The CDR3 sequence: CAIHGGRGGLNEKLFF. In nucleotides, the CDR3 is TGTGCCATCCACGGGGGGAGGGGTGGATTGAATGAAAAACTGTTTTTT.

This chain uses TRBV6-5 with TRBJ2-7; a weak D match, TRBD1 (6 bases). Germline-derived CDR1 and CDR2 are MNHEY and SVGAGI. The CDR3 is made up of 14 amino acids. Trimming shortened V by 2 bases and J by 8 bases, and 16 bases separated the two germline ends. CDR3 protein: CASSYNRVYLKQYF. CDR3 coding DNA: TGTGCCAGCAGTTACAACAGGGTTTACCTCAAGCAGTACTTC.

The rearrangement links TRBV5-6 to TRBJ1-5; D is ambiguous. V lost 1 base, J lost 6 bases, and 8 bases lay in between. This CDR3 comprises 13 residues. Germline assignment: CDR1 SGHDT and CDR2 YYEEEE. The CDR3, as DNA: TGTGCCAGCAGCTTGCAGGATAGTCAGCCCCAGCATTTT. Amino acids: CASSLQDSQPQHF.

The rearrangement links TRBV4-3 to TRBJ1-5; no firm D call. Trimming cost V 0 bases and J 3 bases, with 12 bases left between them. The germline gives CDR1 LGHNA, CDR2 YSLEER. CDR3 length equals 16 residues. This chain's CDR3 is CASSQDHSSFNQPQHF. DNA for the CDR3: TGCGCCAGCAGCCAAGATCACTCTTCCTTCAATCAGCCCCAGCATTTT.

This rearrangement joins TRBV7-2 to TRBJ2-5, with D unresolved. V dropped 4 bases and J dropped 2 bases, with 8 bases sitting between them. CDR1 and CDR2 (germline): SGHTA, FQGNSA. The CDR3 length is 13 residues. The CDR3 spells CASSSWGQETQYF. CDR3 in DNA: TGTGCCAGCAGCTCCTGGGGTCAAGAGACCCAGTACTTC. Filled out from reference TRBV7-2 and TRBJ2-5, the complete variable domain reads GAGVSQSPSNKVTEKGKDVELRCDPISGHTALYWYRQSLGQGLEFLIYFQGNSAPDKSGLPSDRFSAERTGGSVSTLTIQRTQQEDSAVYLCASSSWGQETQYFGPGTRLLVL.

V is TRBV19 and J is TRBJ1-5; TRBD1 matches 7 bases. V lost 8 bases and J lost 9; bases outside the gene matches: 7. CDR1 and CDR2 (germline): LNHDA, SQIVND (reference sequence). The CDR3 consists of 12 residues. The CDR3: CASGQDPGPQHF. For the CDR3, the DNA is TGTGCCAGTGGACAGGACCCGGGGCCCCAGCATTTT.